These 21 T cell receptor beta chains share one sample of origin, sequenced in a study of yellow fever vaccine responses in identical twins (dated by TCRdb to 2016 to 2019). The library was produced with RT-PCR. The sequencer was an Illumina HiSeq 2500. The public reads were quality trimmed at Q25 with fastp and then assembled into clones with MiXCR by TCRdb, keeping productive beta chains. Each CDR3 protein appears once, grouped with its most common genes and DNA. Recorded for this sample are 4,500 to 6,500 distinct CDR3 sequences; roughly 85% of them occurred a single time. 2.5% to 3.5% of the sample goes to the ten largest clones. Sequences were derived from T cells from blood (PBMCs), unsorted or a sorted subset (not recorded which), sampled before or after yellow fever vaccination (not recorded which). The receptor set was obtained from a woman aged 18-30 years who received the yellow fever vaccine. Donor details come from another sample of the same person, matched by shared clones.

This rearrangement joins TRBV19 to TRBJ1-4; tentatively, D is TRBD1 (6 bases). CDR1 and CDR2 (germline): LNHDA, SQIVND (reference sequence). The CDR3 extends over 13 amino acids. The CDR3, as DNA: TGTGCGGCCCAGACAGGCTATGATGAAAAACTGTTTTTT. This encodes CAAQTGYDEKLFF.

CDR3 loop: CASSRSGRASRTYEQYF. In DNA form, the CDR3 reads TGTGCCAGCAGCCGAAGCGGGAGGGCCTCTCGAACCTACGAGCAGTACTTC. The chain recombines TRBV11-2 with TRBJ2-7; 10 nucleotides line up with TRBD2. After removal of 5 bases from V and 2 bases from J, the junction contained 12 bases not matched to a gene. The CDR3 totals 17 residues. Germline CDR1 and CDR2: SGHAT and FQNNGV.

This clonotype occurred a few times. The chain carries TRBV28 and TRBJ1-2, with D tentatively TRBD1 (5 bases). The CDR3 is 15 residues long. Trimming removed 3 bases at V and 8 bases at J, with 19 bases between. In germline, CDR1 is MDHEN, CDR2 SYDVKM. The CDR3 protein is CASSFLGTAGSGYTF. In DNA form, the CDR3 reads TGTGCCAGCAGTTTCCTGGGGACGGCGGGTTCAGGCTACACCTTC.

This chain connects TRBV25-1 to TRBJ2-3; D not certain. Per germline, CDR1 MGHDK and CDR2 SYGVNS. The CDR3 is made up of 12 amino acids. The ends were cut back, 7 bases at V and 3 bases at J, with 8 bases in the middle. The CDR3 here is CASTRVTDTQYF. CDR3 DNA: TGTGCCAGCACGCGCGTGACAGATACGCAGTATTTT.

This chain connects TRBV6-5 to TRBJ2-7; D is unclear. The CDR3 is made up of 13 amino acids. The V gene's germline CDR1 is MNHEY and CDR2 SVGAGI. Trimming removed 2 bases from V and 4 bases from J, with 9 bases in between. CDR3 DNA sequence: TGTGCCAGCAGTTACCAGCTAACTTACGAGCAGTACTTC. Amino acid sequence: CASSYQLTYEQYF.

For the CDR3, the DNA is TGTGCCAGCCGCCACGGGAGGCAGATCGCAGGTACGCAGTATTTT. Encoded protein: CASRHGRQIAGTQYF. The chain couples TRBV12-3 or TRBV12-4 to TRBJ2-3; 7 nucleotides match TRBD2. This CDR3 region has 15 residues. The V and J ends lost 8 bases and 8 bases, in that order; junction bases with no gene match: 16.

This chain connects TRBV28 to TRBJ2-1, with 10 bases matching TRBD2. J lost 10 bases, V lost 3 bases, and 6 bases had no gene match. Germline assignment: CDR1 MDHEN and CDR2 SYDVKM. The CDR3 loop spans 14 amino acids. In DNA form, the CDR3 reads TGTGCCAGCAGTTTTCCACCAGCGGGGGGGGAGCAGTTCTTC. Protein: CASSFPPAGGEQFF.

The rearrangement uses TRBV10-3 and TRBJ1-1; TRBD1 might be the D (5 bases). The germline V and J ends were trimmed by 2 bases and 7 bases, with 17 bases remaining between them. Germline V gives CDR1 ENHRY, CDR2 SYGVKD. This CDR3 is built from 15 residues. The CDR3 region is CAISEKPGDRIEAFF. DNA for the CDR3: TGTGCCATCAGTGAGAAGCCGGGGGACCGGATTGAAGCTTTCTTT.

The chain's CDR3 is CASSLTGDSGNTIYF. CDR3 bases: TGTGCCAGCAGCTTAACAGGAGACTCTGGAAACACCATATATTTT. The rearrangement uses TRBV5-5 and TRBJ1-3, with D possibly TRBD1 on 5 matching bases. Per the germline V gene, CDR1 is SGHKS and CDR2 is YYEKEE (reference sequence). The CDR3 contains 15 residues. The V end lost 2 bases, the J end lost 0 bases, and 9 bases lay between the germline ends. The full variable domain, in which reference TRBV5-5 and TRBJ1-3 provide the parts outside the CDR3, is DAGVTQSPTHLIKTRGQQVTLRCSPISGHKSVSWYQQVLGQGPQFIFQYYEKEERGRGNFPDRFSARQFPNYSSELNVNALLLGDSALYLCASSLTGDSGNTIYFGEGSWLTVV.

CDR3 coding DNA: TGTGCCAGCAGTCCCCCGTCGGTAAGGAGAGAGACCCAGTACTTC. The encoded protein is CASSPPSVRRETQYF. The chain uses TRBV28 and TRBJ2-5; unclear D gene. V gave up 5 bases and J gave up 4 bases, with 17 bases separating them. The CDR3 has 15 amino acids. The germline V gene encodes CDR1 MDHEN and CDR2 SYDVKM. The full variable domain, rest sourced from reference TRBV28 and TRBJ2-5, is DVKVTQSSRYLVKRTGEKVFLECVQDMDHENMFWYRQDPGLGLRLIYFSYDVKMKEKGDIPEGYSVSREKKERFSLILESASTNQTSMYLCASSPPSVRRETQYFGPGTRLLVL.

V is TRBV25-1 and J is TRBJ2-1; 10 bases match TRBD2. Trimming at V came to 4 bases and at J to 4 bases, leaving 4 bases not matched to a gene. The CDR3 is made up of 15 amino acids. CDR1 is MGHDK and CDR2 is SYGVNS in the germline V gene. CDR3 protein: CASSAGTSVYNEQFF. DNA of the CDR3: TGTGCCAGCAGTGCCGGGACTAGCGTATACAATGAGCAGTTCTTC.

This rearrangement joins TRBV12-3 or TRBV12-4 to TRBJ1-1, with D perhaps TRBD1 (5 bases). The CDR3 length is 15 residues. The V gene lost 3 bases and the J gene lost 0 bases, with 11 bases spanning the gap. CDR3 protein: CASSLGDRVNTEAFF. CDR3 in DNA: TGTGCCAGCAGTTTGGGGGACCGAGTGAACACTGAAGCTTTCTTT.

V usage is TRBV11-3 and J usage is TRBJ2-1, with 7 bases aligning to TRBD1. This CDR3 spans 14 amino acids. Per germline, CDR1 SGHNT and CDR2 YENEEA. The J segment lost 2 bases and the V segment lost 4 bases, leaving 2 bases of the junction unmatched. CDR3 in DNA: TGTGCCAGCAGCTCGACAGGGACCTACAATGAGCAGTTCTTC. Its protein product is CASSSTGTYNEQFF.

The chain recombines TRBV11-1 with TRBJ2-1; D is undetermined. This CDR3 is built from 14 residues. The germline V gene has CDR1 SGHAT and CDR2 FQDESV (reference sequence). V was pared by 0 bases and J by 3 bases, with 6 bases between. The CDR3 DNA reads as TGTGCCAGCAGCTTAGCATCGAGCTACAATGAGCAGTTCTTC. Residues: CASSLASSYNEQFF.

The genes are TRBV4-2 and TRBJ2-1, with 10 bases matching TRBD2. The CDR3 loop spans 17 amino acids. V shed 4 bases, J shed 4 bases, and the junction held 10 bases outside the gene matches. Looked up from germline, CDR1 is LGHNA and CDR2 is YNFKEQ. CDR3 protein: CASSPSGRAVRYNEQFF. CDR3 DNA sequence: TGTGCCAGCAGCCCCAGCGGGAGGGCCGTTAGGTACAATGAGCAGTTCTTC.

The chain links TRBV11-2 to TRBJ2-5, with no clear D. V lost 7 bases, J lost 10 bases, and 25 bases lay in between. The CDR3 spans 15 residues. Germline assignment: CDR1 SGHAT and CDR2 FQNNGV. CDR3 region: CASMLNGDFPAIQYF. In nucleotides, the CDR3 is TGTGCCAGCATGCTGAATGGCGACTTCCCTGCGATCCAGTACTTC.

The chain combines TRBV7-9 with TRBJ1-4; D uncertain. CDR1 SEHNR and CDR2 FQNEAQ come from the germline V gene (reference sequence). CDR3 length: 15 residues. Trimming removed 4 bases at V and 6 bases at J, with 15 bases between. The CDR3 bases are TGTGCCAGCAGCTACTACCCGTGGACCGATGAAAAACTGTTTTTT. This codes for CASSYYPWTDEKLFF.

This chain joins TRBV2 and TRBJ2-7; a weak D match, TRBD1 (5 bases). The germline V gene has CDR1 SNHLY and CDR2 FYNNEI. Trimming took 7 bases from V and 5 from J, leaving 12 bases between them. The CDR3 totals 12 residues. CDR3: CASKETVHEQYF. The CDR3 DNA reads TGTGCCAGCAAAGAGACAGTCCACGAGCAGTACTTC. Combining the CDR3 with reference TRBV2 and TRBJ2-7 gives the whole variable domain EPEVTQTPSHQVTQMGQEVILRCVPISNHLYFYWYRQILGQKVEFLVSFYNNEISEKSEIFDDQFSVERPDGSNFTLKIRSTKLEDSAMYFCASKETVHEQYFGPGTRLTVT.

The chain couples TRBV5-5 to TRBJ2-7; D unclear. This CDR3 is 13 amino acids long. V gave up 0 bases and J gave up 3 bases, with 7 bases separating them. Germline V gives CDR1 SGHKS, CDR2 YYEKEE (reference sequence). The CDR3 DNA is TGTGCCAGCAGCTTGGCGGCTAACTACGAGCAGTACTTC. Translated, it gives CASSLAANYEQYF.

The chain links TRBV20-1 to TRBJ1-1; possible D gene TRBD1, 5 bases. V was shortened by 3 bases and J by 4 bases, with 15 bases between the two germline ends. Germline V gene lookup returns CDR1 DFQATT and CDR2 SNEGSKA (reference sequence). This CDR3 has 14 amino acids. The chain's CDR3 is CSARDPGGSTEAFF. The CDR3 DNA reads TGCAGTGCTAGGGATCCGGGGGGGAGCACTGAAGCTTTCTTT.

The rearrangement joins TRBV15 to TRBJ2-3, with a tentative D call TRBD2 (6 bases). CDR1 LNHNV and CDR2 YYDKDF come from the germline V gene (reference sequence). The ends were cut back, 4 bases at V and 9 bases at J, with 14 bases in the middle. This CDR3 is 13 amino acids long. CDR3: CATSTRDSNTQYF. CDR3 bases: TGTGCCACCAGCACCCGGGACTCGAACACGCAGTATTTT.